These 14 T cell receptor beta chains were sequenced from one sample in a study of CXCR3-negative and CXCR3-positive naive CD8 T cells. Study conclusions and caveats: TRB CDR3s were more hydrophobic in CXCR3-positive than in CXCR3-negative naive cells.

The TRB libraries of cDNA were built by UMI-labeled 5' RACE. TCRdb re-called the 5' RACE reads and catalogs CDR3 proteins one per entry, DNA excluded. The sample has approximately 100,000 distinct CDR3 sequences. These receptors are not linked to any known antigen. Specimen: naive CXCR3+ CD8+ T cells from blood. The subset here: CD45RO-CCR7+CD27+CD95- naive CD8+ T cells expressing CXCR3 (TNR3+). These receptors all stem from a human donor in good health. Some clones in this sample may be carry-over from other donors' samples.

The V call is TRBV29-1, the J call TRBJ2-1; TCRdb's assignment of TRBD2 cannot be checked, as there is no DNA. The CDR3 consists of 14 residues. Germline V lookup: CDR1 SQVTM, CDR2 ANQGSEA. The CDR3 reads CSVDIRLAGSEQFF.

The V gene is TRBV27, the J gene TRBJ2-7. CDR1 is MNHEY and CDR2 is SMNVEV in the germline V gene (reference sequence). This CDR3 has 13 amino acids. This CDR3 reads CASSLIGPYEQYF.

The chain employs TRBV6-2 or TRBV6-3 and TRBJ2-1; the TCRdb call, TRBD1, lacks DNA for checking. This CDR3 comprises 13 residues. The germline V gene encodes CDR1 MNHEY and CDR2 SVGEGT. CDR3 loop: CASSPREFNEQFF.

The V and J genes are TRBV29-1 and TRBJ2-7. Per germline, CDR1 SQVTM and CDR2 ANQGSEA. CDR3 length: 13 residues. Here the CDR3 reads CSVEAASSYEQYF.

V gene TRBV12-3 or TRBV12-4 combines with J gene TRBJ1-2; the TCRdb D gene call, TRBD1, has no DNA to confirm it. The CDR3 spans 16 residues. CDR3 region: CASSSGRRVVNYGYTF.

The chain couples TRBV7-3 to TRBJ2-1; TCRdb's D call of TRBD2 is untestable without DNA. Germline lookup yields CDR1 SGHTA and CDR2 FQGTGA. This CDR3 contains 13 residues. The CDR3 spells CASSPLREGEQFF.

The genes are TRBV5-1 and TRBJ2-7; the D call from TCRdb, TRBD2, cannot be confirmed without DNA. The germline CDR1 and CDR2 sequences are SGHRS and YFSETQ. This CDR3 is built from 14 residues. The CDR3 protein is CASSSGLADYEQYF.

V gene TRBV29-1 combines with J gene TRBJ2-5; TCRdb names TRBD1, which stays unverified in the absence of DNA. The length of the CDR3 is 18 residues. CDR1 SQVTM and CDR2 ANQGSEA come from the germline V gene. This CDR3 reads CSAEGGRDSIYTKETQYF.

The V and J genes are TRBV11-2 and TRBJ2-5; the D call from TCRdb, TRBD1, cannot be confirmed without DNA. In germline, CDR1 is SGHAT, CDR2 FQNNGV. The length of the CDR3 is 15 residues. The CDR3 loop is CASSPLTQIQETQYF. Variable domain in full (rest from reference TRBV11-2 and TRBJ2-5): EAGVAQSPRYKIIEKRQSVAFWCNPISGHATLYWYQQILGQGPKLLIQFQNNGVVDDSQLPKDRFSAERLKGVDSTLKIQPAKLEDSAVYLCASSPLTQIQETQYFGPGTRLLVL.

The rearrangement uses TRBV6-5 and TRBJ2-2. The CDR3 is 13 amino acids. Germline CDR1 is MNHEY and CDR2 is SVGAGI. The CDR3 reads CASSYTESGELFF.

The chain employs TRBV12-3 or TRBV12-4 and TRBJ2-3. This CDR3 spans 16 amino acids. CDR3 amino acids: CASSLSGKKGQDTQYF.

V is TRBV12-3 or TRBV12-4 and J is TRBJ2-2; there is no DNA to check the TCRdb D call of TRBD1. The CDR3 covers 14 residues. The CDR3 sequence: CASSTAQGGGELFF.

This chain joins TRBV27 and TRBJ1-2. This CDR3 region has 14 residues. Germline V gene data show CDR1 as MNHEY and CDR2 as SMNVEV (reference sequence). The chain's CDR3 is CASSSQMVGYGYTF.

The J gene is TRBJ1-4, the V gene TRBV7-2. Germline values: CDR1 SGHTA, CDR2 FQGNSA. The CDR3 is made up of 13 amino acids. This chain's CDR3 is CASSLSVGEKLFF.